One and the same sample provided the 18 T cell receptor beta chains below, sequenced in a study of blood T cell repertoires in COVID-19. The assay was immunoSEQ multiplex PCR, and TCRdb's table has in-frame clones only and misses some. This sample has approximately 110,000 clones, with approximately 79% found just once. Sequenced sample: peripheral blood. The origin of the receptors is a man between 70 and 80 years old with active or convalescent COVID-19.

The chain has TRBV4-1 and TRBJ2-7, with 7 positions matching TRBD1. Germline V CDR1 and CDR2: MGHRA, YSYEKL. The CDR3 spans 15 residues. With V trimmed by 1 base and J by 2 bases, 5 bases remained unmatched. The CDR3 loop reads CASSQALTGTYEQYF. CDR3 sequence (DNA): TGCGCCAGCAGCCAAGCCCTGACAGGGACCTACGAGCAGTACTTC.

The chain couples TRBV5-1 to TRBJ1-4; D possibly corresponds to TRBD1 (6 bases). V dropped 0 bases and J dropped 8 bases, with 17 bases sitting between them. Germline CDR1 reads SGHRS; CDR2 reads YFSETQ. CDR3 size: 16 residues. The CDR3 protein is CASSLALGQGREKLFF. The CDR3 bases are TGCGCCAGCAGCTTGGCCCTCGGGCAGGGGAGAGAAAAACTGTTTTTT.

CDR3 nucleotide sequence: TGCGCCAGCAGCCCAGGACAGGGGAGACATGGCTACACCTTC. This codes for CASSPGQGRHGYTF. V usage is TRBV4-1 and J usage is TRBJ1-2; 9 bases are shared with TRBD1. There are 14 residues in the CDR3. After removal of 4 bases from V and 6 bases from J, the junction contained 6 bases not matched to a gene. Germline V gives CDR1 MGHRA, CDR2 YSYEKL.

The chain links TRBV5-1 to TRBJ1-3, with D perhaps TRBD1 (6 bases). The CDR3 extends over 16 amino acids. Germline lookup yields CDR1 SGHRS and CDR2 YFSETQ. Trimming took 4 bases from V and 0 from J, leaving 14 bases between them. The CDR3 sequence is CASSPRTDYSGNTIYF. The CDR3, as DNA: TGCGCCAGCAGCCCACGGACAGACTACTCTGGAAACACCATATATTTT.

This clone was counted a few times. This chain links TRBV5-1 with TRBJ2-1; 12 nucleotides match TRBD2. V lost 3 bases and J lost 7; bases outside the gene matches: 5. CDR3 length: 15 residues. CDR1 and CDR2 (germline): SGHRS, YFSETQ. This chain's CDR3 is CASSSGTSGFNEQFF. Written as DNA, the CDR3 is TGCGCCAGCAGCTCTGGGACTAGCGGGTTTAATGAGCAGTTCTTC. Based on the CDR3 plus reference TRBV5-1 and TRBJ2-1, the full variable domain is KAGVTQTPRYLIKTRGQQVTLSCSPISGHRSVSWYQQTPGQGLQFLFEYFSETQRNKGNFPGRFSGRQFSNSRSEMNVSTLELGDSALYLCASSSGTSGFNEQFFGPGTRLTVL.

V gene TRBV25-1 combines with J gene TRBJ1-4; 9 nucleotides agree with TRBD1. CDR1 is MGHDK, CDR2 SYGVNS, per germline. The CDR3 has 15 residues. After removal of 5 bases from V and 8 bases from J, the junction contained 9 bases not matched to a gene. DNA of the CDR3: TGTGCCAGCAGTAAAACCGGGACAGGGAAAGAAAAACTGTTTTTT. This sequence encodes CASSKTGTGKEKLFF.

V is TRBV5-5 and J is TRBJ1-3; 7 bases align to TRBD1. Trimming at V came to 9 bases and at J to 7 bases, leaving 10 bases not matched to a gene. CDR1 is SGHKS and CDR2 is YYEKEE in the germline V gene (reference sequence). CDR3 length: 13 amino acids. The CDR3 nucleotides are TGTGCCACCAAACAGGGGCAAGGGAACACCATATATTTT. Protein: CATKQGQGNTIYF.

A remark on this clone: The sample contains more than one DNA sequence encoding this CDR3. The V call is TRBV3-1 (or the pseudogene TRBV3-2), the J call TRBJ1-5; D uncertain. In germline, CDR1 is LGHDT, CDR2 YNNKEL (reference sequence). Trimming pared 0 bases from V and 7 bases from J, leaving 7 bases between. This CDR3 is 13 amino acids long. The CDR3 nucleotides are TGTGCCAGCAGCCAAGATCGAGGGCAGCCCCAGCATTTT. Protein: CASSQDRGQPQHF.

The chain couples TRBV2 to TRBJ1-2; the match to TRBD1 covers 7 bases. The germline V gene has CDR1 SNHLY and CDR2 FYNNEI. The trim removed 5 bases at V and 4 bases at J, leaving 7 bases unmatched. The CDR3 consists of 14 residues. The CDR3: CASSRDSQVYGYTF. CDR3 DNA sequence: TGTGCCAGCAGTAGGGACAGCCAAGTCTATGGCTACACCTTC.

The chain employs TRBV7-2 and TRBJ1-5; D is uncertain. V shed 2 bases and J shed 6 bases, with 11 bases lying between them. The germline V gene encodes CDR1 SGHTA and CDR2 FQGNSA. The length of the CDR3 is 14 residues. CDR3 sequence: CASSLSGNSQPQHF. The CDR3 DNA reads TGTGCCAGCAGCTTAAGCGGGAACTCTCAGCCCCAGCATTTT.

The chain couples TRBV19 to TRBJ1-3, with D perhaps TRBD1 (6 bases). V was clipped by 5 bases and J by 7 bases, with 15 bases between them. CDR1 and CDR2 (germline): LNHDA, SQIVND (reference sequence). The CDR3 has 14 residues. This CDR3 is CASSATGFWNTIYF. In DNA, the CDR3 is TGTGCCAGTAGTGCGACAGGTTTCTGGAACACCATATATTTT.

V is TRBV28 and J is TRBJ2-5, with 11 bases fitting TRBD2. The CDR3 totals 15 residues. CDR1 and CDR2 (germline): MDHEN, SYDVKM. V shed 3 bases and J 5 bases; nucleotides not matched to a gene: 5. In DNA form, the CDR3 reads TGTGCCAGCAGTTTTAGGGGACTAGCGGTTGAGACCCAGTACTTC. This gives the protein CASSFRGLAVETQYF.

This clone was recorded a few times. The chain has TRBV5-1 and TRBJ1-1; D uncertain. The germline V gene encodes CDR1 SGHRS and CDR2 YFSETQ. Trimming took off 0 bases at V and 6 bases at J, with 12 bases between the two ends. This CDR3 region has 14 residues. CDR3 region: CASSLAVEDAEAFF. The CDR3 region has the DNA TGCGCCAGCAGCTTGGCCGTGGAGGATGCTGAAGCTTTCTTT.

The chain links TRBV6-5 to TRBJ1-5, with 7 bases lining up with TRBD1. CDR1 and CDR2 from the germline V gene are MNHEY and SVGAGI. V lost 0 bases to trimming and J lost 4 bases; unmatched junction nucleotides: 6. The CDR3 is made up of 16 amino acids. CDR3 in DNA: TGTGCCAGCAGTTACTCGAGCCCAGGGGGAAATCAGCCCCAGCATTTT. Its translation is CASSYSSPGGNQPQHF.

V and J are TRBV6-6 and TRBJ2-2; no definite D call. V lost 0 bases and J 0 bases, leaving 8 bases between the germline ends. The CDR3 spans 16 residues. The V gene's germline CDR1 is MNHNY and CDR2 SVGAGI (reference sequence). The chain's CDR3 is CASSYSGPANTGELFF. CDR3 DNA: TGTGCCAGCAGTTACTCCGGTCCCGCGAACACCGGGGAGCTGTTTTTT.

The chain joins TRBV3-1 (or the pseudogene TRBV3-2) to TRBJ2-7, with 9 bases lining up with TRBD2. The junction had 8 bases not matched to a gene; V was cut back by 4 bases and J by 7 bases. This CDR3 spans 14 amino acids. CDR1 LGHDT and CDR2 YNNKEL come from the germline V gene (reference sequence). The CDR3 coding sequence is TGTGCCAGCAGCCTCGTAGCGGGGGCCAAGGAGCAGTACTTC. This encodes CASSLVAGAKEQYF.

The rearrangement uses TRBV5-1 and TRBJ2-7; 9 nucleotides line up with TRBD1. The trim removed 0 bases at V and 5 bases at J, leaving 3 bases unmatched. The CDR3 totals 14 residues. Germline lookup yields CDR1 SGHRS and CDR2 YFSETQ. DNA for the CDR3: TGCGCCAGCAGCTTGGGACAGGGGGAGGACGAGCAGTACTTC. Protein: CASSLGQGEDEQYF.

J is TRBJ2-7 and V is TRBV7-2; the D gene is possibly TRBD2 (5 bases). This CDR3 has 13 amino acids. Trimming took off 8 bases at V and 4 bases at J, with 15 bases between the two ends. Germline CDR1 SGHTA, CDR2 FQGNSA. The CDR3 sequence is CASSRLPVYEQYF. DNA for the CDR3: TGTGCCAGCTCGAGACTACCAGTGTACGAGCAGTACTTC.